The sequence of this T cell receptor beta chain was determined in a study of beta chain features in type 1 diabetes. Study information: The number of sorted cells examined across all samples was 107,917,701.

The length of the CDR3 is 14 residues. Trimming removed 2 bases from V and 5 bases from J; junction bases left unmatched: 4. From germline, CDR1 is SGHNT and CDR2 YYREEE (reference sequence). The investigators reverse transcribed all of the isolated RNA, so they sequenced expressed TCRB transcripts. The assay was immunoSEQ multiplex PCR, and TCRdb's table has in-frame clones only and misses some. The sample shows 300,000 to 350,000 clones, 7% to 9% of them seen only once. The sequencing input was central memory CD4+ T cells from blood. The chain has TRBV5-4 and TRBJ2-1, with 7 bases that match TRBD1. This TCR was sampled from a woman under 30 in good health. The CDR3 region is CASSLQGSDNEQFF. For the CDR3, the DNA is TGTGCCAGCAGCTTACAGGGGTCCGACAATGAGCAGTTCTTC.